This T cell receptor beta chain is drawn from a study of OX40 agonist ivuxolimab in advanced cancers. Study-level background: Every 2 weeks, patients received ivuxolimab intravenously, dosed at 0.01 to 10 mg/kg. Patients with prior anti-PD-1, anti-PD-L1 or anti-CTLA-4 therapy were eligible; 40% had some.

Whole-study results and caveats: CD8+ T cells (on average) carried more expanded clones than CD4+ T cells.

With regard to this clone: Its antigen is unidentified.

At cycle 4 day 1, cycle 7 day 1, and baseline, blood was sampled. Sequencing used immunoSEQ multiplex PCR; TCRdb keeps in-frame clones, though not all of them. The profile covers approximately 90,000 clones, with around nine tenths appearing a single time and approximately 1.3% taken by the ten largest. The CDR3 is 14 amino acids. CDR1 and CDR2 (germline): SEHNR, FQNEAQ (reference sequence). Trimming at V came to 1 base and at J to 6 bases, leaving 5 bases not matched to a gene. This receptor was identified in an adult with an advanced solid tumor such as melanoma, head and neck, liver or kidney cancer. The chain joins TRBV7-9 to TRBJ2-7; TRBD2 agrees at 8 bases. The material sequenced was CD4+ or CD8+ T cells sorted from blood, taken in a trial of the OX40 agonist ivuxolimab. CDR3 residues: CASSLDRGGREQYF. Here the CDR3 DNA reads TGTGCCAGCAGCTTAGATCGGGGGGGGCGCGAGCAGTACTTC.